A single sample is the source of the 22 T cell receptor beta chains below, sequenced in a study of T cells in Graves' hyperthyroidism and ophthalmopathy. Researchers took RNA transcripts and amplified the TCR beta CDR3 regions from them. First-round RT-PCR of the TCR CDR3 relied on the HTBI primer set. One entry per CDR3 protein results from TCRdb running MiXCR on the multiplex PCR reads. The sample yields 350,000 to 400,000 distinct CDR3 sequences, more than 11% seen once. The specimen sequenced was blood. The receptors derive from a woman aged 55-75 years with Graves' hyperthyroidism.

This clonotype has a count of ten or more. The chain uses TRBV11-3 and TRBJ2-1; TRBD2 matches at 10 bases. The CDR3 is 17 amino acids. CDR1 SGHNT and CDR2 YENEEA come from the germline V gene. J gave up 8 bases and V 0 bases, and 10 bases lay outside the gene matches. DNA of the CDR3: TGTGCCAGCAGCTTAGATATAGCGGGGGGCGGGTTCGATGAGCAGTTCTTC. This translates into CASSLDIAGGGFDEQFF.

There are many counts of this clonotype. The V gene is TRBV11-3, the J gene TRBJ2-7; D tentatively fits TRBD1 or TRBD2 (5 bases each). Germline V gene lookup returns CDR1 SGHNT and CDR2 YENEEA. The CDR3 length is 14 residues. Trimming shortened V by 0 bases and J by 2 bases, and 8 bases separated the two germline ends. CDR3 bases: TGTGCCAGCAGCTTAGAAGAGGGGACCTACGAGCAGTACTTC. It encodes CASSLEEGTYEQYF.

The genes are TRBV28 and TRBJ1-2; TRBD1 matches at 7 bases. The germline V gene encodes CDR1 MDHEN and CDR2 SYDVKM. There are 15 residues in the CDR3. Trimming cost V 1 base and J 5 bases; bases outside gene matches: 7. CDR3 region: CASSLYGRGGYGYTF. For the CDR3, the DNA is TGTGCCAGCAGTTTATATGGCAGGGGGGGGTATGGCTACACCTTC.

This clonotype has only a few counts. This sequence joins TRBV20-1 and TRBJ2-1; TRBD2 aligns across 9 bases. Trimming took 1 base from V and 3 from J; bases not matched to a gene: 10. CDR1 is DFQATT, CDR2 SNEGSKA, per germline (reference sequence). The CDR3 runs to 17 residues. DNA of the CDR3: TGCAGTGCTAGAGGACGATTAGCGGGAGTCAGCTACAATGAGCAGTTCTTC. It yields the protein CSARGRLAGVSYNEQFF.

The chain uses TRBV5-4 and TRBJ2-3; 9 positions agree with TRBD2. V lost 2 bases, J lost 6 bases, and 4 bases stayed unmatched. The V gene's germline CDR1 is SGHNT and CDR2 YYREEE (reference sequence). The CDR3 consists of 14 residues. The CDR3 here is CASSFSGRGDTQYF. The DNA of the CDR3 is TGTGCCAGCAGCTTTAGCGGGAGAGGCGATACGCAGTATTTT.

This clonotype has at least ten counts. The V and J genes are TRBV20-1 and TRBJ2-1; 7 nucleotides line up with TRBD2. With V trimmed by 0 bases and J by 5 bases, 1 base remained unmatched. CDR3 length: 13 amino acids. Germline V gene lookup returns CDR1 DFQATT and CDR2 SNEGSKA (reference sequence). CDR3 loop: CSARDAGDNEQFF. The CDR3 DNA sequence: TGCAGTGCTAGAGACGCGGGAGACAATGAGCAGTTCTTC.

Ten or more counts support this clonotype. The chain combines TRBV6-1 with TRBJ2-3, with 10 bases aligning to TRBD2. There are 18 residues in the CDR3. Germline-derived CDR1 and CDR2 are MNHNS and SASEGT. After removal of 2 bases from V and 6 bases from J, the junction contained 14 bases not matched to a gene. The CDR3 loop is CASSEFLGLAALWDTQYF. The DNA of the CDR3 is TGTGCCAGCAGTGAATTTTTAGGACTAGCGGCTTTGTGGGATACGCAGTATTTT.

The chain uses TRBV12-3 or TRBV12-4 and TRBJ2-7; tentatively, D is TRBD1 (6 bases). Trimming shortened V by 5 bases and J by 2 bases, and 10 bases separated the two germline ends. This CDR3 comprises 13 residues. The CDR3 spells CASSTRQAYEQYF. The CDR3 DNA follows: TGTGCCAGCAGTACCCGACAGGCCTACGAGCAGTACTTC.

This clonotype was counted many times. CDR3 bases: TGTGCCAGCAGTTCCGGACAGGGCACCCACTCTGGAAACACCATATATTTT. Translated, it gives CASSSGQGTHSGNTIYF. The chain is built from TRBV28 and TRBJ1-3; TRBD1 matches 8 bases. In germline, CDR1 is MDHEN, CDR2 SYDVKM. The trim removed 4 bases at V and 0 bases at J, leaving 8 bases unmatched. The CDR3 contains 17 residues.

The V call is TRBV4-3, the J call TRBJ2-5, with D maybe TRBD2 (6 bases). V lost 2 bases, J lost 5 bases, and 15 bases lay in between. This CDR3 has 15 residues. Germline values: CDR1 LGHNA, CDR2 YSLEER. In nucleotides, the CDR3 is TGCGCCAGCAGCCAACCCACCAGCGGGCGGGAGACCCAGTACTTC. Protein: CASSQPTSGRETQYF.

The chain uses TRBV4-1 and TRBJ1-2, with 8 positions matching TRBD1. Germline V CDR1 and CDR2: MGHRA, YSYEKL. The CDR3 consists of 13 residues. Trimming cost V 1 base and J 8 bases; bases outside gene matches: 3. CDR3 region: CASSQGQGMGYTF. CDR3 DNA: TGCGCCAGCAGCCAAGGACAGGGGATGGGCTACACCTTC.

This clonotype was observed many times. The chain employs TRBV19 and TRBJ1-2, with a possible D match to TRBD1 (5 bases). In germline, CDR1 is LNHDA, CDR2 SQIVND (reference sequence). V lost 6 bases to trimming and J lost 2 bases, with 16 bases between them. The CDR3 has 15 residues. The CDR3 region is CASSLGTSGNYGYTF. In nucleotides, the CDR3 is TGTGCCAGTAGCTTGGGGACTTCGGGGAACTATGGCTACACCTTC.

This clonotype was counted at least ten times. This chain connects TRBV2 to TRBJ1-6; 8 nucleotides agree with TRBD1. V lost 4 bases, J lost 7 bases, and 6 bases stayed unmatched. The length of the CDR3 is 15 residues. Per the germline V gene, CDR1 is SNHLY and CDR2 is FYNNEI. As DNA, the CDR3 is TGTGCCAGCAGTGGCCCCAGGGGGCGGAATTCACCCCTCCACTTT. Its protein is CASSGPRGRNSPLHF.

A few counts support this clonotype. J is TRBJ2-2 and V is TRBV12-3 or TRBV12-4; weak D call: TRBD2 (7 bases). V lost 6 bases, J lost 4 bases, and 18 bases lay in between. The CDR3 has 16 amino acids. The CDR3 DNA is TGTGCCAGCAGCTTTAAGGGGGGGGCAAGCACCGGGGAGCTGTTTTTT. It translates to CASSFKGGASTGELFF.

This clonotype appeared a single time. A much larger clone is a single base away; this may be a read error. V and J are TRBV10-3 and TRBJ2-1, with TRBD1 matching 8 bases. The CDR3 consists of 13 residues. Germline V gives CDR1 ENHRY, CDR2 SYGVKD. V gave up 9 bases and J gave up 10 bases; unmatched junction bases: 11. The CDR3 reads CAISRGLVDEQFF. CDR3 bases: TGTGCCATTTCCAGGGGGCTCGTCGACGAGCAGTTCTTC.

The chain recombines TRBV20-1 with TRBJ2-3; 12 positions match TRBD2. Germline CDR1 and CDR2: DFQATT and SNEGSKA (reference sequence). This CDR3 comprises 16 residues. V shed 6 bases and J 1 base; nucleotides not matched to a gene: 8. CDR3 bases: TGCAGTGCCACACGACTAGCGGGAGCCCGCACAGATACGCAGTATTTT. Its translation is CSATRLAGARTDTQYF.

The table lists this clonotype with many counts. The chain is built from TRBV27 and TRBJ2-1; TRBD2 agrees at 12 bases. CDR1 MNHEY and CDR2 SMNVEV come from the germline V gene (reference sequence). The CDR3 sequence is 15 residues long. Unmatched junction bases numbered 5, after V lost 7 bases and J lost 4 bases. The CDR3 spells CASTRLAGEYNEQFF. The CDR3 DNA reads TGTGCCAGCACAAGACTAGCGGGAGAGTACAATGAGCAGTTCTTC.

This clonotype has at least ten counts. The CDR3 is CASSPRSNTGTEEAFF. The DNA of the CDR3 is TGTGCCAGCAGTCCACGCAGTAATACCGGGACAGAAGAAGCTTTCTTT. The chain employs TRBV3-1 and TRBJ1-1, with 7 positions matching TRBD1. Germline trimming cut 6 bases from V and 8 bases from J; bases unmatched to any gene: 18. From germline, CDR1 is LGHDT and CDR2 YNNKEL (reference sequence). This CDR3 comprises 16 residues. The full variable domain, in which reference TRBV3-1 and TRBJ1-1 provide the parts outside the CDR3, is DTAVSQTPKYLVTQMGNDKSIKCEQNLGHDTMYWYKQDSKKFLKIMFSYNNKELIINETVPNRFSPKSPDKAHLNLHINSLELGDSAVYFCASSPRSNTGTEEAFFGQGTRLTVV.

In its sample, this clonotype was seen many times. The genes are TRBV2 and TRBJ1-2, with D perhaps matching TRBD1 (5 bases). The CDR3 extends over 15 amino acids. Germline assignment: CDR1 SNHLY and CDR2 FYNNEI. With 0 bases removed from V and 4 bases from J, the gap between germline ends came to 12 bases. Here the CDR3 DNA reads TGTGCCAGCAGTGAAGCGCTTAGGGGCGGCTATGGCTACACCTTC. Protein product: CASSEALRGGYGYTF.

In this sample, this clonotype turned up many times. The V call is TRBV24-1, the J call TRBJ2-1; 10 bases match TRBD2. Looked up from germline, CDR1 is KGHDR and CDR2 is SFDVKD. Trimming took 3 bases from V and 0 from J; bases not matched to a gene: 1. The CDR3 has 16 residues. The CDR3 here is CATSDPSGSSYNEQFF. The DNA of the CDR3 is TGTGCCACCAGTGATCCTAGCGGGAGCTCCTACAATGAGCAGTTCTTC.

This clonotype was seen repeatedly, ten times or more. This chain uses TRBV20-1 with TRBJ2-3, with 8 nucleotides matching TRBD1. This CDR3 is 18 amino acids long. V was pared by 4 bases and J by 0 bases, with 15 bases of the junction left unmatched. Germline V gene sequence: CDR1 DFQATT, CDR2 SNEGSKA (reference sequence). CDR3 amino acids: CSATRSRGPTYSTDTQYF. The CDR3 bases are TGCAGTGCTACCCGCTCCAGGGGGCCAACCTATAGCACAGATACGCAGTATTTT.

The chain uses TRBV6-1 and TRBJ1-5; D might be TRBD1 (6 bases). CDR1 and CDR2 from the germline V gene are MNHNS and SASEGT. V dropped 5 bases and J dropped 0 bases, with 11 bases sitting between them. CDR3 length: 15 residues. The CDR3 is CASSPGEPSNQPQHF. The CDR3 DNA sequence: TGTGCCAGCAGTCCAGGGGAGCCTAGCAATCAGCCCCAGCATTTT.